The 23 T cell receptor beta chains presented below share a single source sample, sequenced in a study of spatial heterogeneity in lung cancer. Time point described: sample taken at primary tumor resection. Unsorted whole RNA samples from tumor, nontumor lung or frozen PBMC were sequenced. TCRdb independently ran MiXCR on the 5' RACE reads; one entry per CDR3 protein. The data contain around 60,000 distinct CDR3 sequences, approximately 8% of them singletons. The material sequenced was PBMCs, taken at surgery. These receptors were obtained from a female donor with early-stage non-small cell lung cancer.

The chain combines TRBV6-5 with TRBJ2-7; D may be TRBD1 (6 bases). Germline V gene sequence: CDR1 MNHEY, CDR2 SVGAGI. V dropped 6 bases and J dropped 7 bases, with 22 bases sitting between them. There are 15 residues in the CDR3. In DNA form, the CDR3 reads TGTGCCAGCAGAAGGGACAATCTCCCCATGTGGGAGCAGTACTTC. Amino acids: CASRRDNLPMWEQYF.

This clonotype was observed at least ten times. The chain carries TRBV29-1 and TRBJ1-1, with D possibly matching TRBD1 (5 bases). Germline values: CDR1 SQVTM, CDR2 ANQGSEA. The CDR3 is 12 residues long. The ends were cut back, 7 bases at V and 2 bases at J, with 11 bases in the middle. CDR3 amino acids: CSALGVNTEAFF. In DNA form, the CDR3 reads TGCAGCGCCCTGGGGGTAAACACTGAAGCTTTCTTT.

The chain joins TRBV28 to TRBJ2-7; perhaps D is TRBD1 or TRBD2 (5 bases each). Trimming removed 3 bases from V and 4 bases from J, with 13 bases in between. Per the germline V gene, CDR1 is MDHEN and CDR2 is SYDVKM. The CDR3 has 14 amino acids. Written as DNA, the CDR3 is TGTGCCAGCAGTTTGGCCCCGGGACGGTACGAGCAGTACTTC. Translating it yields CASSLAPGRYEQYF.

This clonotype was seen many times. J is TRBJ2-3 and V is TRBV5-1; 15 bases map to TRBD2. Germline V lookup: CDR1 SGHRS, CDR2 YFSETQ. V trimming: 3 bases; J trimming: 2 bases; junction bases outside the gene matches: 1. This CDR3 has 16 residues. The CDR3 DNA sequence: TGCGCCAGCAGCTGGACTAGCGGGAGGGCCACAGATACGCAGTATTTT. Protein: CASSWTSGRATDTQYF.

This clonotype turned up a few times. The chain employs TRBV10-3 and TRBJ2-1; 7 positions match TRBD2. The CDR3 extends over 14 amino acids. Germline V gene data show CDR1 as ENHRY and CDR2 as SYGVKD. J gave up 0 bases and V 8 bases, and 4 bases lay outside the gene matches. CDR3 nucleotide sequence: TGTGCCATCGTAGCGGGCCTCTCCTACAATGAGCAGTTCTTC. It encodes CAIVAGLSYNEQFF.

Within the sample, this clonotype is medium-sized (0.01 to 0.1%). This sequence joins TRBV14 and TRBJ2-7, with D possibly being TRBD1 (6 bases). Looked up from germline, CDR1 is SGHDN and CDR2 is FVKESK. The V and J ends lost 2 bases and 5 bases respectively, with 13 bases between them. This CDR3 contains 14 residues. CDR3 loop: CASSQTGFGDEQYV. In DNA form, the CDR3 reads TGTGCCAGCAGCCAAACAGGGTTCGGGGACGAGCAGTACGTC.

This clonotype appeared a few times. V usage is TRBV7-2 and J usage is TRBJ2-7; D may be TRBD2 (5 bases). The CDR3 totals 12 residues. With 3 bases removed from V and 4 bases from J, the gap between germline ends came to 7 bases. The germline CDR1 and CDR2 sequences are SGHTA and FQGNSA. The CDR3 loop reads CASSLTGYEQYF. The CDR3 region has the DNA TGTGCCAGCAGCTTGACGGGGTACGAGCAGTACTTC.

This chain connects TRBV9 to TRBJ2-7; unclear D gene. The V end was cut by 4 bases, the J end by 0 bases, with 11 bases between. Germline V CDR1 and CDR2: SGDLS, YYNGEE. This CDR3 contains 14 residues. CDR3 region: CASSRALTSYEQYF. In DNA, the CDR3 is TGTGCCAGCAGCAGGGCGTTGACCTCCTACGAGCAGTACTTC.

In this sample, this clonotype turned up many times. V gene TRBV6-2 or TRBV6-3 combines with J gene TRBJ2-5; D not certain. Looked up from germline, CDR1 is MNHEY and CDR2 is SVGEGT. The CDR3 runs 12 residues. Between the trimmed V and J ends, which lost 3 bases and 2 bases, there was a span of 4 bases. CDR3 DNA: TGTGCCAGCAGTTATCCGCAAGAGACCCAGTACTTC. This codes for CASSYPQETQYF.

The table lists this clonotype with a few counts. This rearrangement joins TRBV20-1 to TRBJ2-5; D may be TRBD1 (5 bases). The germline V gene has CDR1 DFQATT and CDR2 SNEGSKA (reference sequence). The V and J ends lost 6 bases and 13 bases respectively, with 24 bases between them. The CDR3 length is 13 residues. This chain's CDR3 is CSAAPVATARRYF. CDR3 coding DNA: TGCAGTGCCGCCCCTGTGGCGACAGCGAGACGGTACTTC.

V gene TRBV7-3 combines with J gene TRBJ2-7, with D maybe TRBD2 (6 bases). The CDR3 length is 15 residues. CDR1 is SGHTA and CDR2 is FQGTGA in the germline V gene. The V end lost 2 bases, the J end lost 4 bases, and 15 bases lay between the germline ends. CDR3 coding DNA: TGTGCCAGCAGCTTAGGAGGGGAGCTAGAATACGAGCAGTACTTC. This translates into CASSLGGELEYEQYF.

This clonotype was observed a few times. The J gene is TRBJ2-1, the V gene TRBV6-1; 12 nucleotides line up with TRBD2. This CDR3 is 15 amino acids long. The junction had 7 bases not matched to a gene; V was cut back by 8 bases and J by 5 bases. Germline CDR1 MNHNS, CDR2 SASEGT. DNA of the CDR3: TGTGCCAGCGGGGCTAGCGGGGGGGCCCACAATGAGCAGTTCTTC. It yields the protein CASGASGGAHNEQFF.

This clonotype has a count of ten or more. The V call is TRBV20-1, the J call TRBJ2-1; unclear D gene. The CDR3 has 14 amino acids. Trimming left V 2 bases short and J 2 bases short, with 10 bases between. In germline, CDR1 is DFQATT, CDR2 SNEGSKA (reference sequence). DNA of the CDR3: TGCAGTGCTAGACTGAGAGGTGCCTACAATGAGCAGTTCTTC. Translation: CSARLRGAYNEQFF.

The chain joins TRBV24-1 to TRBJ2-2; D is undetermined. Germline assignment: CDR1 KGHDR and CDR2 SFDVKD. Trimming pared 3 bases from V and 0 bases from J, leaving 19 bases between. This CDR3 is built from 19 residues. CDR3: CATSDPPLLVASNTGELFF. Written as DNA, the CDR3 is TGTGCCACCAGTGATCCTCCTCTCCTGGTCGCCTCGAACACCGGGGAGCTGTTTTTT.

This clonotype was seen a handful of times. The V call is TRBV7-3, the J call TRBJ2-5; 7 nucleotides align to TRBD1. V was pared by 5 bases and J by 2 bases, with 8 bases of the junction left unmatched. This CDR3 has 15 residues. CDR1 is SGHTA, CDR2 FQGTGA, per germline. The CDR3 DNA is TGTGCCAGCAGCCTAATGGTGGGACAGCAAGAGACCCAGTACTTC. Its translation: CASSLMVGQQETQYF.

This chain joins TRBV14 and TRBJ1-1; the D gene is possibly TRBD1 (6 bases). The germline V gene has CDR1 SGHDN and CDR2 FVKESK. V was pared by 5 bases and J by 1 base, with 14 bases between. This CDR3 spans 15 amino acids. CDR3 sequence (DNA): TGTGCCAGCAGCTCCCCCGGGACACAGAACACTGAAGCTTTCTTT. Translating it yields CASSSPGTQNTEAFF. The variable domain in full, with the rest retrieved from reference TRBV14 and TRBJ1-1, is EAGVTQFPSHSVIEKGQTVTLRCDPISGHDNLYWYRRVMGKEIKFLLHFVKESKQDESGMPNNRFLAERTGGTYSTLKVQPAELEDSGVYFCASSSPGTQNTEAFFGQGTRLTVV.

This clonotype was counted only a few times. The V call is TRBV7-8, the J call TRBJ1-1, with D unresolved. This CDR3 spans 11 amino acids. The germline V gene has CDR1 SGHVS and CDR2 FQNEAQ. Trimming left V 1 base short and J 11 bases short, with 8 bases between. In DNA, the CDR3 is TGTGCCAGCAGCTTAGATACTCTGGCTTTCTTT. Residues: CASSLDTLAFF.

This clonotype was seen many times. The V gene is TRBV6-6, the J gene TRBJ2-1, with 11 bases lining up with TRBD2. CDR1 and CDR2 from the germline V gene are MNHNY and SVGAGI (reference sequence). The CDR3 has 16 residues. V gave up 3 bases and J gave up 6 bases; unmatched junction bases: 7. This CDR3 reads CASSYSTSGRSNEQFF. DNA of the CDR3: TGTGCCAGCAGTTATTCCACTAGCGGGAGAAGCAATGAGCAGTTCTTC.

In this sample, this clonotype turned up a few times. The rearrangement uses TRBV2 and TRBJ1-5; D not resolved. Deletions cut 3 bases from V and 6 bases from J, with 6 bases between. CDR1 is SNHLY, CDR2 FYNNEI, per germline. CDR3 length equals 12 residues. The chain's CDR3 is CASSESFQPQHF. The CDR3 coding sequence is TGTGCCAGCAGTGAGTCGTTTCAGCCCCAGCATTTT.

This chain joins TRBV5-1 and TRBJ2-7; no clear D gene. V dropped 5 bases and J dropped 5 bases, with 8 bases sitting between them. Germline V gene sequence: CDR1 SGHRS, CDR2 YFSETQ. The CDR3 length is 11 residues. The CDR3 region has the DNA TGCGCCAGCAGGGAAAGTAACGAGCAGTACTTC. Encoded protein: CASRESNEQYF.

The V gene is TRBV20-1, the J gene TRBJ2-7; D unresolved. Germline CDR1 and CDR2: DFQATT and SNEGSKA (reference sequence). This CDR3 comprises 12 residues. Trimming removed 1 base from V and 2 bases from J, with 6 bases in between. CDR3 DNA: TGCAGTGCTAGAGGGAAAACCTACGAGCAGTACTTC. Its protein is CSARGKTYEQYF.

The table lists this clonotype with a few counts. V gene TRBV7-9 combines with J gene TRBJ1-3; TRBD1 might be the D (5 bases). CDR3 size: 15 residues. Germline loops: CDR1 SEHNR, CDR2 FQNEAQ (reference sequence). With 3 bases removed from V and 0 bases from J, the gap between germline ends came to 9 bases. This CDR3 reads CASSFLRGSGNTIYF. The CDR3, as DNA: TGTGCCAGCAGCTTTCTTAGGGGCTCTGGAAACACCATATATTTT.

This chain uses TRBV4-2 with TRBJ2-2; 11 nucleotides align to TRBD2. Germline V lookup: CDR1 LGHNA, CDR2 YNFKEQ. CDR3 length equals 18 residues. The junction had 7 bases not matched to a gene; V was cut back by 0 bases and J by 4 bases. The CDR3 DNA follows: TGTGCCAGCAGCCAAGATCCGCGGCTAGCGGGGGGCACCGGGGAGCTGTTTTTT. Translated: CASSQDPRLAGGTGELFF.